This T cell receptor beta chain was recorded in a study of control samples from healthy donors and cancer patients. Germline CDR1 and CDR2: SGDLS and YYNGEE. V was shortened by 4 bases and J by 6 bases, with 13 bases between the two germline ends. CDR3 length: 14 residues. The table came from immunoSEQ multiplex PCR; TCRdb's copy has only in-frame clones and leaves some out. The sample comprises under 450,000 clones, over 75% of which are singletons, and more than 6% rests with the top ten. The sample comprised PBMCs. This rearrangement joins TRBV9 to TRBJ2-2; D is ambiguous. The receptor's source is a man aged 40-49 years with head and neck cancer. CDR3 in amino acids: CASSPTALAGELFF. The CDR3 DNA is TGTGCCAGCAGCCCGACGGCTCTCGCCGGGGAGCTGTTTTTT.